Sequencing of this TCR beta chain was carried out in a study of shared clonotypes between healthy human individuals. The authors split each subset's genomic DNA evenly across several immunoSEQ plates. Produced via immunoSEQ multiplex PCR; TCRdb's table is partial and in-frame only. The sample holds some 1.4 million clones, roughly 97% seen once. The CDR3 is 14 residues long. V lost 3 bases and J lost 2, with 7 bases in between. In germline, CDR1 is LNHDA, CDR2 SQIVND (reference sequence). The sequencing input was naive CD4+ T cells sorted from blood. Described subset: CD45RA+ positively selected. V and J are TRBV19 and TRBJ2-2; D remains ambiguous. The source is a man aged 30 to 45 in good health. The CDR3 bases are TGTGCCAGTAGTATCTACCCTAACACCGGGGAGCTGTTTTTT. Amino acid sequence: CASSIYPNTGELFF. The complete variable domain, with remaining parts taken from reference TRBV19 and TRBJ2-2, reads DGGITQSPKYLFRKEGQNVTLSCEQNLNHDAMYWYRQDPGQGLRLIYYSQIVNDFQKGDIAEGYSVSREKKESFPLTVTSAQKNPTAFYLCASSIYPNTGELFFGEGSRLTVL.